This TCR beta chain was captured in a study of blood T cell repertoires in COVID-19. Study at large: Acute and convalescent COVID-19 specimens originated in the United States, Italy and Spain.

TCRdb keeps only in-frame clones here, not all; method: immunoSEQ multiplex PCR. The data contain over 65,000 clones, 70% to 90% of them singletons. This sequence originates from a man aged 45-65 years with active COVID-19. Sequencing used peripheral blood.

The DNA of the CDR3 is TGTGCCAGCAGCCCTCACTTATCGCGGGGGCAAGGAGAGCAGTATTTT. It encodes CASSPHLSRGQGEQYF. The chain uses TRBV28 and TRBJ2-3; D possibly corresponds to TRBD2 (7 bases). The CDR3 has 16 amino acids. Germline loops: CDR1 MDHEN, CDR2 SYDVKM. The V end was cut by 6 bases, the J end by 11 bases, with 27 bases between.